This paragraph reports one T cell receptor beta chain. The sample originates from a study of glioma-infiltrating T cells. The junction had 10 bases not matched to a gene; V was cut back by 6 bases and J by 1 base. The germline V gene has CDR1 MNHEY and CDR2 SMNVEV (reference sequence). The CDR3 runs to 18 residues. The iRepertoire nested amplicon-rescue multiplex PCR amplified TCR alpha and beta CDR3s from RNA. TCRdb reprocessed the multiplex PCR reads with MiXCR, giving one entry per CDR3 protein. Altogether roughly 100,000 distinct CDR3 sequences are present, around 28% being singletons, with the ten largest covering roughly 46%.

The TCR originated in a human donor with low-grade glioma or glioblastoma, undergoing nonglioma brain surgery, or in good health (not recorded which). The sample consisted of glioma tissue, nonneoplastic brain tissue, or PBMCs (not recorded which). The chain recombines TRBV27 with TRBJ2-3; 13 bases line up with TRBD2. The CDR3 coding sequence is TGTGCCAGCAGCCCAACTAGCGGGGGGGCCGTAGGCACAGATACGCAGTATTTT. Its protein product is CASSPTSGGAVGTDTQYF.